These 19 T cell receptor beta chains came from one sample sequenced in a study of CD8 T cells in ankylosing spondylitis. From the 5' RACE reads, TCRdb called clonotypes with MiXCR, one entry per CDR3 protein. The sample has a few hundred thousand distinct CDR3 sequences; roughly 18% are singletons. What was sequenced was blood, either unsorted or a sorted T cell fraction (not recorded which). These receptors were collected from a male donor with ankylosing spondylitis or in good health (not recorded which).

The chain combines TRBV20-1 with TRBJ1-6; 9 nucleotides line up with TRBD1. In germline, CDR1 is DFQATT, CDR2 SNEGSKA (reference sequence). There are 15 residues in the CDR3. V lost 0 bases and J lost 10; bases outside the gene matches: 7. CDR3 residues: CSARDMTGGWSPLHF. Here the CDR3 DNA reads TGCAGTGCTAGAGATATGACAGGGGGGTGGTCACCCCTCCACTTT.

There are a few counts of this clonotype. This chain links TRBV4-2 with TRBJ2-7; D may match TRBD1 or TRBD2 (5 bases each). The ends were cut back, 0 bases at V and 0 bases at J, with 12 bases in the middle. Germline CDR1 and CDR2: LGHNA and YNFKEQ. CDR3 size: 16 residues. CDR3 sequence: CASSQEAQGPSYEQYF. The DNA for the CDR3 is TGTGCCAGCAGCCAAGAGGCCCAGGGACCCTCCTACGAGCAGTACTTC.

This clonotype was recorded many times. The J gene is TRBJ2-1, the V gene TRBV13; D unresolved. Germline values: CDR1 PRHDT, CDR2 FYEKMQ (reference sequence). This CDR3 has 13 residues. Trimming took 0 bases from V and 4 from J, leaving 4 bases between them. The CDR3 DNA reads as TGTGCCAGCAGCTTAGGGGAGTACAATGAGCAGTTCTTC. This codes for CASSLGEYNEQFF.

This clonotype was seen only once. V usage is TRBV14 and J usage is TRBJ2-1; TRBD1 matches 10 bases. Germline CDR1 is SGHDN and CDR2 is FVKESK. V dropped 5 bases and J dropped 3; count of bases not matched to a gene: 4. This CDR3 region has 15 residues. The CDR3 bases are TGTGCCAGCAGCGACCGGGACAGGGGCTACAATGAGCAGTTCTTC. It codes for CASSDRDRGYNEQFF.

This sequence joins TRBV4-1 and TRBJ2-1, with D possibly matching TRBD2 (5 bases). This CDR3 is 14 amino acids long. Germline V gene sequence: CDR1 MGHRA, CDR2 YSYEKL. V was cut by 7 bases and J by 5 bases, with 15 bases left in between. CDR3 sequence reads: CASTDYVSHNEQFF. CDR3 DNA: TGCGCCAGCACCGACTACGTATCCCACAATGAGCAGTTCTTC.

This clonotype appeared many times. The V call is TRBV5-1, the J call TRBJ2-1; D not certain. V lost 0 bases, J lost 7 bases, and 29 bases lay in between. This CDR3 is 20 amino acids long. Germline CDR1 reads SGHRS; CDR2 reads YFSETQ. The CDR3 here is CASSLAQAGIGFGPLNEQFF. CDR3 DNA: TGCGCCAGCAGCTTGGCCCAGGCAGGCATTGGTTTTGGACCTTTAAATGAGCAGTTCTTC. The entire variable domain, with the rest obtained from reference TRBV5-1 and TRBJ2-1, is as follows: KAGVTQTPRYLIKTRGQQVTLSCSPISGHRSVSWYQQTPGQGLQFLFEYFSETQRNKGNFPGRFSGRQFSNSRSEMNVSTLELGDSALYLCASSLAQAGIGFGPLNEQFFGPGTRLTVL.

The J gene is TRBJ2-5, the V gene TRBV6-2 or TRBV6-3; D is perhaps TRBD2 (6 bases). The germline CDR1 and CDR2 sequences are MNHEY and SVGEGT. The CDR3 totals 15 residues. With 5 bases removed from V and 2 bases from J, the gap between germline ends came to 15 bases. The CDR3 DNA follows: TGTGCCAGCAGTCCCCGGGAGTGGAATCAAGAGACCCAGTACTTC. Its protein product is CASSPREWNQETQYF.

This clonotype has a count of ten or more. The gene calls are TRBV10-3 and TRBJ2-1; 11 bases match TRBD2. The CDR3 runs 13 residues. The V gene's germline CDR1 is ENHRY and CDR2 SYGVKD. After removal of 6 bases from V and 5 bases from J, the junction contained 0 bases not matched to a gene. The CDR3 DNA follows: TGTGCCATCAGGACTAGCGGGGACAATGAGCAGTTCTTC. Translated: CAIRTSGDNEQFF.

This clonotype was seen a handful of times. The genes are TRBV10-2 and TRBJ2-7; D not certain. Trimming took off 3 bases at V and 2 bases at J, with 11 bases between the two ends. CDR3 length: 14 residues. The germline gives CDR1 WSHSY, CDR2 SAAADI. The CDR3 protein is CASSEGSRPYEQYF. The DNA for the CDR3 is TGCGCCAGCAGTGAAGGTAGCCGCCCCTACGAGCAGTACTTC.

This chain joins TRBV20-1 and TRBJ2-5; 11 bases are shared with TRBD2. The CDR3 loop spans 15 amino acids. Germline CDR1 and CDR2: DFQATT and SNEGSKA (reference sequence). After removal of 6 bases from V and 2 bases from J, the junction contained 8 bases not matched to a gene. CDR3 DNA sequence: TGCAGTGCCGGAATAGCGGGAGGGGTACAAGAGACCCAGTACTTC. It codes for CSAGIAGGVQETQYF.

This clonotype was seen at least ten times. The V call is TRBV27, the J call TRBJ1-2, with D tentatively TRBD1 (6 bases). Trimming cost V 7 bases and J 4 bases, with 19 bases left between them. Germline V gene data show CDR1 as MNHEY and CDR2 as SMNVEV (reference sequence). This CDR3 has 15 amino acids. CDR3 loop: CASTPSPGAGYGYTF. The CDR3, as DNA: TGTGCCAGCACCCCGTCCCCAGGGGCCGGCTATGGCTACACCTTC.

A few counts support this clonotype. This sequence joins TRBV11-1 and TRBJ2-2; D is unresolved. Trimming removed 4 bases at V and 5 bases at J, with 5 bases between. Germline V gives CDR1 SGHAT, CDR2 FQDESV (reference sequence). This CDR3 is 12 amino acids long. The CDR3 coding sequence is TGTGCCAGCAGCTCGGCGACCGGGGAGCTGTTTTTT. Its protein product is CASSSATGELFF. Based on the CDR3 plus reference TRBV11-1 and TRBJ2-2, the full variable domain is EAEVAQSPRYKITEKSQAVAFWCDPISGHATLYWYRQILGQGPELLVQFQDESVVDDSQLPKDRFSAERLKGVDSTLKIQPAELGDSAMYLCASSSATGELFFGEGSRLTVL.

This clonotype was found a few times. The chain links TRBV2 to TRBJ2-1; D uncertain. The CDR3 sequence is 12 residues long. Germline V lookup: CDR1 SNHLY, CDR2 FYNNEI. With 3 bases removed from V and 9 bases from J, the gap between germline ends came to 9 bases. In DNA, the CDR3 is TGTGCCAGCAGTGATCCCCGACCTGAGCAGTTCTTC. Protein product: CASSDPRPEQFF.

The chain links TRBV6-5 to TRBJ2-1; the D gene is possibly TRBD1 (5 bases). V shed 3 bases and J shed 9 bases, with 15 bases lying between them. The germline V gene encodes CDR1 MNHEY and CDR2 SVGAGI. This CDR3 is built from 14 residues. Here the CDR3 DNA reads TGTGCCAGCAGTTATGGGCAGGGTTTTGGTGAGCAGTTCTTC. Translation gives CASSYGQGFGEQFF.

The chain links TRBV21-1 to TRBJ2-2; the DNA was not used to check the table's D call, TRBD1. TRBV21-1 is classified as a pseudogene. The CDR3 has 13 amino acids. CDR3 DNA sequence: TGTGCCAGCACCCCTCATAACACCGGGGAGCTGTTTTTT. Protein product: CASTPHNTGELFF.

At least ten counts were recorded for this clonotype. J is TRBJ2-5 and V is TRBV7-8; D is undetermined. CDR1 is SGHVS, CDR2 FQNEAQ, per germline. CDR3 size: 15 residues. V was trimmed by 5 bases and J by 3 bases, leaving 16 bases between them. CDR3: CASSLPLGPEETQYF. Here the CDR3 DNA reads TGTGCCAGCAGCCTGCCATTGGGCCCTGAAGAGACCCAGTACTTC.

The sample holds a few counts of this clonotype. V is TRBV7-9 and J is TRBJ1-2; D is ambiguous. This CDR3 has 14 residues. Germline V gene sequence: CDR1 SEHNR, CDR2 FQNEAQ (reference sequence). The V and J ends lost 5 bases and 2 bases respectively, with 12 bases between them. In DNA, the CDR3 is TGTGCCAGCAGCCCTCAACAGAGAAACTATGGCTACACCTTC. Amino acids: CASSPQQRNYGYTF.

This clonotype was seen a handful of times. The chain couples TRBV9 to TRBJ1-2; D unclear. Germline CDR1 reads SGDLS; CDR2 reads YYNGEE. CDR3 length: 15 residues. Trimming cost V 2 bases and J 3 bases, with 14 bases left between them. The CDR3 here is CASSVLPDLDYGYTF. The CDR3 region has the DNA TGTGCCAGCAGCGTCCTTCCTGACCTGGACTATGGCTACACCTTC.

The sample holds a few counts of this clonotype. V and J are TRBV9 and TRBJ2-1; TRBD1 agrees at 8 bases. Trimming removed 3 bases from V and 8 bases from J; junction bases left unmatched: 13. From germline, CDR1 is SGDLS and CDR2 YYNGEE. The CDR3 consists of 16 residues. CDR3 region: CASSEAGDRLVDEQFF. CDR3 nucleotide sequence: TGTGCCAGCAGCGAGGCCGGGGACAGGTTGGTTGATGAGCAGTTCTTC.